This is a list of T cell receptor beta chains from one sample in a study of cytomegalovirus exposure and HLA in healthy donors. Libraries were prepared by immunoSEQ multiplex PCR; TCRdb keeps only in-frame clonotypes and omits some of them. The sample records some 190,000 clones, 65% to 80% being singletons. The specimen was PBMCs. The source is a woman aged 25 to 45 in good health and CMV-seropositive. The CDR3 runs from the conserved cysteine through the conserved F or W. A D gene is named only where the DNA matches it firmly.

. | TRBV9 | CAGNAGNANTGELFF
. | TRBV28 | CASSSLAGAPARSTVGF
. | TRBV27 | CASSTLRVNTEAFF
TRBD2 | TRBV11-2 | CASSLATLSGGYLQETQYF
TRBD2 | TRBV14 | CASSQGTSGETQYF
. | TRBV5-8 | CASSPQGGGETQYF
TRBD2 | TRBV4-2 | CASSQDTSGRYEQYF
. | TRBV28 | CASSFIDGSNQPQHF
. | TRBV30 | CAWRIGLTYEQYF
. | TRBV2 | CASSANPSSYNEQFF
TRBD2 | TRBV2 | CASSEWVSGGGETQYF
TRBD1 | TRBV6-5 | CASSRSDRGGYEQCF